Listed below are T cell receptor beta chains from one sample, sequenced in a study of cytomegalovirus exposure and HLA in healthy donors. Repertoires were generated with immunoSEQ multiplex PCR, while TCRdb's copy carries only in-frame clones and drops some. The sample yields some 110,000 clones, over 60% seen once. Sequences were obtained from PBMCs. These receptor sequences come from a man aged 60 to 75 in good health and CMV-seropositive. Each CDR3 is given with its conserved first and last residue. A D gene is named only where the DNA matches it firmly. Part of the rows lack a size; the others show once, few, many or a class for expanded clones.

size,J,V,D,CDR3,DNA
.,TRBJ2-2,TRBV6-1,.,CASNPDSGELFF,TGTGCCAGCAACCCAGACAGCGGGGAGCTGTTTTTT
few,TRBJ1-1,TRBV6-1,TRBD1,CASSEALKGALLRSVNTEAFF,TGTGCCAGCAGTGAAGCTCTAAAGGGGGCCCTACTAAGATCAGTAAACACTGAAGCTTTCTTT
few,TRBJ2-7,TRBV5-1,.,CASSSEDREGDEQYF,TGCGCCAGCAGCTCCGAGGACAGGGAGGGCGACGAGCAGTACTTC
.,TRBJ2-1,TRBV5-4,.,CASTSPRNEQFF,TGTGCCAGCACCTCCCCTCGTAATGAGCAGTTCTTC
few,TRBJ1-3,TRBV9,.,CASSTASPISSGNTIYF,TGTGCCAGCAGCACCGCTTCTCCCATCAGCTCTGGAAACACCATATATTTT
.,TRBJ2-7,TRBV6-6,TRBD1,CASSYPGGGYEQYF,TGTGCCAGCAGTTACCCAGGGGGCGGCTACGAGCAGTACTTC
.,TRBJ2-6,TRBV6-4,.,CASSDSIQPGANVLTF,TGTGCCAGCAGTGACTCGATACAGCCAGGGGCCAACGTCCTGACTTTC
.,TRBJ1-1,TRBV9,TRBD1,CASSPAGGTEAFF,TGTGCCAGCAGCCCAGCAGGGGGCACTGAAGCTTTCTTT
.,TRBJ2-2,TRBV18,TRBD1,CASSSGQGRTGELFF,TGTGCCAGCTCATCGGGACAGGGTAGGACCGGGGAGCTGTTTTTT
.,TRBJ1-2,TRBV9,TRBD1,CASSPQWGTGASWGGYTF,TGTGCCAGCAGCCCCCAGTGGGGGACAGGGGCTTCTTGGGGTGGCTACACCTTC
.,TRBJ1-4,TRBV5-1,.,CASSLVAGNEKLFF,TGCGCCAGCAGTCTCGTTGCAGGGAATGAAAAACTGTTTTTT
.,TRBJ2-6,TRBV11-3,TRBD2,CASGNRGDSGANVLTF,TGTGCCAGCGGCAACCGGGGGGACTCTGGGGCCAACGTCCTGACTTTC
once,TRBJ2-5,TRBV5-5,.,CASSWGGPRETQYF,TGTGCCAGCAGCTGGGGGGGGCCTCGAGAGACCCAGTACTTC
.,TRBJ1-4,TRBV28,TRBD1,CASTGQGFGEKLFF,TGTGCCAGCACGGGACAGGGCTTTGGGGAAAAACTGTTTTTT
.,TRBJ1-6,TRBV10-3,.,CAISESGGRRYNSPLHF,TGTGCCATCAGTGAGTCGGGGGGGCGTAGGTATAATTCACCCCTCCACTTT
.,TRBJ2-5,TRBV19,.,CASSKGGTPGYQETQYF,TGTGCCAGTAGTAAGGGGGGGACCCCCGGGTACCAAGAGACCCAGTACTTC
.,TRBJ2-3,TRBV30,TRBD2,CAWMTSLSTDTQYF,TGTGCCTGGATGACTAGCCTCAGCACAGATACGCAGTATTTT
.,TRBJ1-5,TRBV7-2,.,CASSPLQGQPQHF,TGTGCCAGCAGCCCACTCCAGGGTCAGCCCCAGCATTTT
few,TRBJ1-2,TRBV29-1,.,CSVEDPGALVSGRGYTF,TGCAGCGTTGAAGATCCTGGAGCCCTGGTCTCTGGAAGAGGCTACACCTTC
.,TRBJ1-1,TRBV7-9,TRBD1,CASSPGTGFVTEAFF,TGTGCCAGCAGTCCCGGGACAGGGTTTGTCACTGAAGCTTTCTTT
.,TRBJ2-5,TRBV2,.,CASSAYQETQYF,TGTGCCAGCAGTGCGTACCAAGAGACCCAGTACTTC
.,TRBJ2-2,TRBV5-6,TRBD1,CASHGTVPRGELFF,TGTGCCAGCCACGGGACAGTCCCCCGCGGGGAGCTGTTTTTT
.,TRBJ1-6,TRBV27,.,CASAPSWSGNSPLHF,TGTGCCAGCGCCCCCAGTTGGAGTGGAAATTCACCCCTCCACTTT
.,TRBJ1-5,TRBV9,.,CASSVGEAQPQHF,TGTGCCAGCAGCGTAGGGGAGGCGCAGCCCCAGCATTTT
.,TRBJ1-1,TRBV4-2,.,CASSRRLLTVMNTEAFF,TGTGCCAGCAGCCGTCGACTCCTGACAGTAATGAACACTGAAGCTTTCTTT
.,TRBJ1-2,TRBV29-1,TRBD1,CSVAGTGGGYTF,TGCAGCGTTGCGGGGACAGGGGGCGGCTACACCTTC
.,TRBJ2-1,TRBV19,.,CASSQGLDNEQFF,TGTGCCAGTAGCCAGGGGCTCGACAATGAGCAGTTCTTC
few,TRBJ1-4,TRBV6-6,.,CASSYGAREKLFF,TGTGCCAGCAGTTACGGGGCGAGGGAAAAACTGTTTTTT
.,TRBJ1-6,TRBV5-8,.,CASSLGTYRNSPLHF,TGTGCCAGCAGCTTGGGCACTTACAGGAATTCACCCCTCCACTTT
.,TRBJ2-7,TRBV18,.,CASSAGGTGAYEQYF,TGTGCCAGCTCGGCGGGGGGGACAGGGGCCTACGAGCAGTACTTC
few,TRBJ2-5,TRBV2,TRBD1,CASSRDRGTAETQYF,TGTGCCAGCAGTAGGGACAGGGGGACAGCAGAGACCCAGTACTTC
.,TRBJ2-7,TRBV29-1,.,CSVARDSSYEQYF,TGCAGCGTTGCCCGAGATAGCTCCTACGAGCAGTACTTC
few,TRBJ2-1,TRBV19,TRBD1,CASTGDRDYNEQFF,TGTGCCAGTACAGGGGACAGGGACTACAATGAGCAGTTCTTC
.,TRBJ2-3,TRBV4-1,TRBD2,CASSQRVLGLAGGRNRTDTQYF,TGCGCCAGCAGCCAACGCGTTCTCGGACTAGCGGGGGGGCGAAACCGCACAGATACGCAGTATTTT
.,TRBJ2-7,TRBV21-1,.,CASSKMQALLSVGYF,TGTGCCAGCAGCAAAATGCAGGCCCTCCTATCCGTGGGGTACTTC
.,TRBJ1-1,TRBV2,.,CASSSRGGVNTEAFF,TGTGCCAGCAGTTCTAGGGGGGGTGTGAACACTGAAGCTTTCTTT
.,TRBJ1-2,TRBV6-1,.,CASDMMDGYTF,TGTGCCAGCGACATGATGGATGGCTACACCTTC
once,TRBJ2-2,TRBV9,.,CASSAKGAGELFF,TGTGCCAGCAGCGCCAAGGGGGCCGGGGAGCTGTTTTTT
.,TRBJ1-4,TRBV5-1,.,CASSETSTNEKLFF,TGCGCCAGCAGCGAGACATCAACTAATGAAAAACTGTTTTTT
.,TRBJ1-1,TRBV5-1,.,CASSLGGTNTEAFF,TGCGCCAGCAGCTTGGGGGGCACCAACACTGAAGCTTTCTTT
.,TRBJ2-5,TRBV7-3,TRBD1,CASSPGTGLETQYF,TGTGCCAGCAGCCCGGGGACAGGGCTTGAGACCCAGTACTTC